The 5 T cell receptor beta chains below were found in one sample sequenced in a study of blood T cell repertoires in COVID-19. Clones were read by immunoSEQ multiplex PCR, and TCRdb kept only the in-frame ones, dropping some. This table has roughly 320,000 clones, about nine tenths appearing once. Sequencing was performed on PBMCs or T cells enriched from blood (not recorded which). The receptors derive from a man aged 25 to 40 who had recovered from COVID-19.

The chain is built from TRBV27 and TRBJ2-1; 7 bases are a match to TRBD1. CDR3 length: 16 residues. Germline lookup yields CDR1 MNHEY and CDR2 SMNVEV (reference sequence). V lost 5 bases, J lost 0 bases, and 7 bases stayed unmatched. In DNA, the CDR3 is TGTGCCAGCAGTCCGCAGGGGGTTAGCTCCTACAATGAGCAGTTCTTC. Translation: CASSPQGVSSYNEQFF.

The chain has TRBV29-1 and TRBJ2-2, with D tentatively TRBD2 (6 bases). Trimming stripped 3 bases from V and 6 bases from J, with 14 bases between. The CDR3 has 14 amino acids. CDR1 is SQVTM and CDR2 is ANQGSEA in the germline V gene. CDR3 region: CSVEEGGGAGELFF. DNA of the CDR3: TGCAGCGTTGAGGAGGGAGGAGGGGCCGGGGAGCTGTTTTTT.

The CDR3, as DNA: TGCGCCAGCAGCCCCACCGGGACTAGCTCTGGCGAGCAGTACTTC. Protein product: CASSPTGTSSGEQYF. The genes are TRBV4-1 and TRBJ2-7; 9 bases match TRBD2. Trimming took 4 bases from V and 6 from J; bases not matched to a gene: 10. The CDR3 runs 15 residues. Germline V gene lookup returns CDR1 MGHRA and CDR2 YSYEKL.

V is TRBV27 and J is TRBJ1-2, with D unclear. Trimming took off 2 bases at V and 7 bases at J, with 17 bases between the two ends. Germline lookup yields CDR1 MNHEY and CDR2 SMNVEV (reference sequence). The CDR3 is 15 residues long. CDR3 sequence reads: CASSLPARSEGGYTF. The CDR3 DNA follows: TGTGCCAGCAGTTTACCCGCTCGCTCAGAGGGTGGCTACACCTTC.

The chain employs TRBV30 and TRBJ1-5, with a tentative D call TRBD1 (6 bases). The CDR3 runs to 14 residues. Germline CDR1 and CDR2: GTSNPN and SVGIG (reference sequence). V was shortened by 5 bases and J by 1 base, with 12 bases between the two germline ends. DNA for the CDR3: TGTGCCTGGGGAGAGGGGGGGAGCAATCAGCCCCAGCATTTT. Translated: CAWGEGGSNQPQHF. The full variable domain, its missing parts supplied by reference TRBV30 and TRBJ1-5, is SQTIHQWPATLVQPVGSPLSLECTVEGTSNPNLYWYRQAAGRGLQLLFYSVGIGQISSEVPQNLSASRPQDRQFILSSKKLLLSDSGFYLCAWGEGGSNQPQHFGDGTRLSIL.